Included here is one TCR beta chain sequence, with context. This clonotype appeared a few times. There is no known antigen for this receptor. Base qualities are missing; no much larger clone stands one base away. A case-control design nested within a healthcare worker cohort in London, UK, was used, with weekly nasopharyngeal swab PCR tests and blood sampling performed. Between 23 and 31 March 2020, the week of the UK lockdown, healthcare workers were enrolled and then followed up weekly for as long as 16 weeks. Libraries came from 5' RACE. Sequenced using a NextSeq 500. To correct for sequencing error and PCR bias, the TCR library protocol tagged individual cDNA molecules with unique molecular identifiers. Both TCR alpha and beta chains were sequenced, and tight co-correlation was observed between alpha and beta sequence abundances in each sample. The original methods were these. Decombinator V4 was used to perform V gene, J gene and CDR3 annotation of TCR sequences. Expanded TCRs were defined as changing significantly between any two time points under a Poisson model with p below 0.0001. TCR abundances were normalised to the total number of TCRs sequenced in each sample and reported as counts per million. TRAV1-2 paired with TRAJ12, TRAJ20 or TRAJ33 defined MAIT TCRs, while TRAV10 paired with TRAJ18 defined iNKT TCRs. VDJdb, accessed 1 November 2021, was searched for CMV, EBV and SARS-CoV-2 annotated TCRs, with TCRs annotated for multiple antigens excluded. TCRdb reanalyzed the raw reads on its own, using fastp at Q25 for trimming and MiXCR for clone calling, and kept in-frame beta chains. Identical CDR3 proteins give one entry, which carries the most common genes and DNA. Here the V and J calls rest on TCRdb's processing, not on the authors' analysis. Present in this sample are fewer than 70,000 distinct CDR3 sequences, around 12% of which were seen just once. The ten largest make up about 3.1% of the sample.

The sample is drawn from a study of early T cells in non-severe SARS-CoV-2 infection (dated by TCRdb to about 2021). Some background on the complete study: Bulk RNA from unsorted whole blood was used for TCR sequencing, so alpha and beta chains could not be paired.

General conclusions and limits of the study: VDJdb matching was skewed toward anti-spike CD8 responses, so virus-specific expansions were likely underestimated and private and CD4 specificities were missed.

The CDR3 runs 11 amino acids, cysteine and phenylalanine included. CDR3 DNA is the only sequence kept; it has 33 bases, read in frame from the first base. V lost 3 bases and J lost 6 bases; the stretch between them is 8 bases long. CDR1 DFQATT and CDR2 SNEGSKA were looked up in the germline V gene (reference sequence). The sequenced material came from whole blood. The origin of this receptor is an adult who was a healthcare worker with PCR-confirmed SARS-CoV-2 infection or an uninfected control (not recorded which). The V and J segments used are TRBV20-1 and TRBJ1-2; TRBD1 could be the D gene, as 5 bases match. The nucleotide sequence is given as TGCAGTGCTAGGAGAGGGGATGGCTACACCTTC. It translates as CSARRGDGYTF.